These 5 T cell receptor beta chains came from one sample sequenced in a study of identical twins. From the 5' RACE reads, TCRdb called clonotypes with MiXCR, one entry per CDR3 protein. The repertoire holds some 230,000 distinct CDR3 sequences, with 6.5% as singletons. These data also formed part of another study, on T cells expressing NK-cell markers.

The sequencing input was CD8+ T cells sorted from blood. Every receptor here comes from a woman aged 18-35 years in good health.

This clonotype was seen at least ten times. V gene TRBV28 combines with J gene TRBJ1-1; 8 bases fit TRBD1. Germline lookup yields CDR1 MDHEN and CDR2 SYDVKM. The CDR3 totals 15 residues. After removal of 5 bases from V and 1 base from J, the junction contained 6 bases not matched to a gene. The CDR3 protein is CASSEAQGGNTEAFF. The CDR3 DNA follows: TGTGCCAGCAGTGAAGCACAGGGGGGGAACACTGAAGCTTTCTTT.

This clonotype was counted many times. This chain links TRBV20-1 with TRBJ1-2; the D is unclear. The CDR3 runs to 13 residues. The germline gives CDR1 DFQATT, CDR2 SNEGSKA (reference sequence). V was clipped by 1 base and J by 8 bases, with 14 bases between them. Here the CDR3 reads CSARAPGFQGYTF. The CDR3 DNA follows: TGCAGTGCTAGAGCCCCCGGGTTTCAGGGCTACACCTTC.

This clonotype was counted many times. The rearrangement links TRBV12-3 or TRBV12-4 to TRBJ2-7; D remains ambiguous. V was cut by 2 bases and J by 0 bases, with 8 bases left in between. CDR3 length: 14 residues. For the CDR3, the DNA is TGTGCCAGCAGTTTAAATGCACACTCCTACGAGCAGTACTTC. Encoded protein: CASSLNAHSYEQYF.

This clonotype was counted ten times or more. The V call is TRBV20-1, the J call TRBJ1-5; 8 nucleotides agree with TRBD1. The CDR3 is made up of 15 amino acids. Trimming at V came to 5 bases and at J to 5 bases, leaving 11 bases not matched to a gene. Per germline, CDR1 DFQATT and CDR2 SNEGSKA (reference sequence). The CDR3 region has the DNA TGCAGTGCTCTTCCCGGACAGGGAAGGGATCAGCCCCAGCATTTT. Translating it yields CSALPGQGRDQPQHF.

This chain uses TRBV7-8 with TRBJ2-7; D unresolved. Germline CDR1 reads SGHVS; CDR2 reads FQNEAQ. This CDR3 has 14 residues. V lost 1 base and J lost 5, with 12 bases in between. In DNA form, the CDR3 reads TGTGCCAGCAGCTTAGTTTTGGCAGCCAACGAGCAGTACTTC. Translating gives CASSLVLAANEQYF. Complete variable domain (other parts from reference TRBV7-8 and TRBJ2-7): GAGVSQSPRYKVAKRGQDVALRCDPISGHVSLFWYQQALGQGPEFLTYFQNEAQLDKSGLPSDRFFAERPEGSVSTLKIQRTQQEDSAVYLCASSLVLAANEQYFGPGTRLTVT.